Detailed here is one TCR beta chain. The target antigen is unknown. Data came from immunoSEQ multiplex PCR; TCRdb stores just in-frame clones and leaves some out. The sample has about 150,000 clones, 92% seen once. The data originate from a study of T cell responses to AZD1222 COVID-19 vaccine. General study points: Spike-wide coverage was observed for vaccine-associated CD4 TCRs, with dominant responses at 160-218 and 743-854. White British donors predominated, females outnumbered males, and clonal diversity was possibly underestimated. Spike-specific TCR depth and breadth grew after two AZD1222 doses. Among spike-specific TCRs, nearly half reportedly target unmutated variant regions.

V shed 3 bases, J shed 7 bases, and the junction held 9 bases outside the gene matches. The length of the CDR3 is 15 residues. Germline V gene sequence: CDR1 SGHRS, CDR2 YFSETQ. The chain recombines TRBV5-1 with TRBJ2-1, with 8 bases lining up with TRBD2. The sequence was obtained from an adult who received the AZD1222 COVID-19 vaccine. This material consisted of peripheral blood, taken 28 days after the second AZD1222 dose. The CDR3 reads CASSYLAGLRNEQFF. CDR3 coding DNA: TGCGCCAGCAGCTACTTAGCGGGACTCAGGAATGAGCAGTTCTTC.